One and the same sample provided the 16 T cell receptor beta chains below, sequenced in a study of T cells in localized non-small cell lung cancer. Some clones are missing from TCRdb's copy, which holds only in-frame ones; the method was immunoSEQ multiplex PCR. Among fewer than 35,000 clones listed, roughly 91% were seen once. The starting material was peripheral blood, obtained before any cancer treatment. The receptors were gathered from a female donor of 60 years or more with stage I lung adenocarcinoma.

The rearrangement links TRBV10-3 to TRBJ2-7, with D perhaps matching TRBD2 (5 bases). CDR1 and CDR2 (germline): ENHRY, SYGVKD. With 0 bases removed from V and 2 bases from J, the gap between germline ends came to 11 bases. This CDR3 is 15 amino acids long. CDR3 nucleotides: TGTGCCATCAGTGAGTCGAGGGCTAGCCCCTACGAGCAGTACTTC. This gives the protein CAISESRASPYEQYF.

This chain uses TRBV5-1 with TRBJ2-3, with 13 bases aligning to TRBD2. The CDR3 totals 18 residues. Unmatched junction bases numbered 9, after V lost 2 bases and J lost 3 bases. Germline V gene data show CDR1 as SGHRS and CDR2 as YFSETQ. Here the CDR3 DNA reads TGCGCCAGCAGCTTCCGGACTAGCGGGAGTAGTGGGACAGATACGCAGTATTTT. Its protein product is CASSFRTSGSSGTDTQYF.

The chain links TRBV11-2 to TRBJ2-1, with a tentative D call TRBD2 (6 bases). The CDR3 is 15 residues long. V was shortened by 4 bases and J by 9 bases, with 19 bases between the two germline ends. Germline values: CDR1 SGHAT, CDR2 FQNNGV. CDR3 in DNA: TGTGCCAGCAGCTCGGAGGGACTCTCGTGGGCTGAGCAGTTCTTC. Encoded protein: CASSSEGLSWAEQFF.

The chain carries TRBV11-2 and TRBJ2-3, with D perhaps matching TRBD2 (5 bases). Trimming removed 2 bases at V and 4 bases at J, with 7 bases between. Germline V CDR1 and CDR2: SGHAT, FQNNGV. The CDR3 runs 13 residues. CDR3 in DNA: TGTGCCAGCAGCTTACAGGAGGCAGATACGCAGTATTTT. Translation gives CASSLQEADTQYF.

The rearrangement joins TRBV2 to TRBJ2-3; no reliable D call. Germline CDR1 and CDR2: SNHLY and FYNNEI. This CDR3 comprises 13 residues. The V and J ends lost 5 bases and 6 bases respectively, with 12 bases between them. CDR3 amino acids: CASSYTIRDTQYF. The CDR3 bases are TGTGCCAGCAGTTACACTATCCGGGATACGCAGTATTTT. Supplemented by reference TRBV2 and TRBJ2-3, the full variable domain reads EPEVTQTPSHQVTQMGQEVILRCVPISNHLYFYWYRQILGQKVEFLVSFYNNEISEKSEIFDDQFSVERPDGSNFTLKIRSTKLEDSAMYFCASSYTIRDTQYFGPGTRLTVL.

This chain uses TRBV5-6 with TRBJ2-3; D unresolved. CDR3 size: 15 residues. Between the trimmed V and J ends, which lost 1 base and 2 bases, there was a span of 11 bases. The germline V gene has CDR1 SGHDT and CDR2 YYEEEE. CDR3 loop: CASSLLDSYTDTQYF. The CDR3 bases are TGTGCCAGCAGCTTGTTGGATTCCTACACAGATACGCAGTATTTT.

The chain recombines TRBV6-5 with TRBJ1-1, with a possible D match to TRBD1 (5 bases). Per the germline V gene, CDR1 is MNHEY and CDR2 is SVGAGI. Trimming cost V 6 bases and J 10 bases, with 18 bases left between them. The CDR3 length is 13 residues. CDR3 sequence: CASSRLGEIRAFF. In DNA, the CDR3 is TGTGCCAGCAGCCGCCTGGGGGAAATAAGAGCTTTCTTT.

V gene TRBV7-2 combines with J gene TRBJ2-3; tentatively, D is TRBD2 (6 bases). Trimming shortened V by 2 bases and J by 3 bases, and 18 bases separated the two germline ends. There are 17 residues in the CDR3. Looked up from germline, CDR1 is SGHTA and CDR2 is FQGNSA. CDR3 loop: CASSLRILAYETDTQYF. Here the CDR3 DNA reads TGTGCCAGCAGCTTAAGGATCCTAGCGTATGAGACAGATACGCAGTATTTT.

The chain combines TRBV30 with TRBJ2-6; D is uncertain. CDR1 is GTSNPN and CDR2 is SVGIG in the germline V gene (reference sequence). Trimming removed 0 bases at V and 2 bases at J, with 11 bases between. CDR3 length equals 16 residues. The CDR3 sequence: CAWSVGTNTGANVLTF. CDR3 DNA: TGTGCCTGGAGTGTGGGAACTAATACTGGGGCCAACGTCCTGACTTTC.

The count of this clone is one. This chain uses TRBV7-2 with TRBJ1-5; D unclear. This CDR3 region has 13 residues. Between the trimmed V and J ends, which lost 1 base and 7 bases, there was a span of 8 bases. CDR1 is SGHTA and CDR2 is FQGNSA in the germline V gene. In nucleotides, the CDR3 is TGTGCCAGCAGCTTAGAAATGCGCCAGCCCCAGCATTTT. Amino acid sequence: CASSLEMRQPQHF.

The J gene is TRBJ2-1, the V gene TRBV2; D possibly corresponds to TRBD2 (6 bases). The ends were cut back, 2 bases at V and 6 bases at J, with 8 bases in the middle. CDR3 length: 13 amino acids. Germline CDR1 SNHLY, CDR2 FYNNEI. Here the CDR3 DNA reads TGTGCCAGCAGTGAACTAGCGCCCAATGAGCAGTTCTTC. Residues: CASSELAPNEQFF.

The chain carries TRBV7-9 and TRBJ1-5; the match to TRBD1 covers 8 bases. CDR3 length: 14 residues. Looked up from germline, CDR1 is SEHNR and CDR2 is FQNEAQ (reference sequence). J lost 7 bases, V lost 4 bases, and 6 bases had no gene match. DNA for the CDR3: TGTGCCAGCAGCTCACAGGGGGGCCAACAGCCCCAGCATTTT. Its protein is CASSSQGGQQPQHF.

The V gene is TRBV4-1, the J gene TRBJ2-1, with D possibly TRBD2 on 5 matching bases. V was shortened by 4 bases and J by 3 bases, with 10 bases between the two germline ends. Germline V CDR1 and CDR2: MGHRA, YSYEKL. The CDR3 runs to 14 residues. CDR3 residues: CASSPGLGYNEQFF. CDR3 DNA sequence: TGCGCCAGCAGCCCCGGACTGGGCTACAATGAGCAGTTCTTC.

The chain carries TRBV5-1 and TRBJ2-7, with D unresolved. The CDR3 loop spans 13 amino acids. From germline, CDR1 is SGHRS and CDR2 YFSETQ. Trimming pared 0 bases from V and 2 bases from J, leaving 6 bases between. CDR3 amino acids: CASSLGGTYEQYF. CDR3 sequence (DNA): TGCGCCAGCAGCTTGGGAGGTACCTACGAGCAGTACTTC.

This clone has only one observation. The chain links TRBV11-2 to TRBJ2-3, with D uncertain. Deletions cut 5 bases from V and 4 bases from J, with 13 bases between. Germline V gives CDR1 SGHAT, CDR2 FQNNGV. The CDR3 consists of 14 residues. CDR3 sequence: CASSRDRVADTQYF. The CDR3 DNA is TGTGCCAGCAGCCGCGATCGGGTGGCAGATACGCAGTATTTT.

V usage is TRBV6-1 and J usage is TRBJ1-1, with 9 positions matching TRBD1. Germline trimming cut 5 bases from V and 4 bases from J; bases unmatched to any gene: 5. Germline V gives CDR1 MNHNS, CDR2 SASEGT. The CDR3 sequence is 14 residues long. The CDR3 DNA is TGTGCCAGCAGTCCGACAGGGGGACGCACTGAAGCTTTCTTT. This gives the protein CASSPTGGRTEAFF.